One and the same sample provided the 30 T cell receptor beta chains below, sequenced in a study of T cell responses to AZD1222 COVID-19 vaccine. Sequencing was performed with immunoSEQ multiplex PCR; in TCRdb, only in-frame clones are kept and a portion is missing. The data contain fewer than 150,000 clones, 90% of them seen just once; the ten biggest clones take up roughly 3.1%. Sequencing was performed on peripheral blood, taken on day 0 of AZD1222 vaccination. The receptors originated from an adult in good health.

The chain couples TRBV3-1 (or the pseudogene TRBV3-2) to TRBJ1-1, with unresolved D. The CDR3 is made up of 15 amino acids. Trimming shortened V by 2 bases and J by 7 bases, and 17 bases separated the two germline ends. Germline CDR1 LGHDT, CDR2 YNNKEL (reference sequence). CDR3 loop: CASSQSWGRSSEAFF. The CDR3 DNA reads TGTGCCAGCAGCCAATCCTGGGGAAGGAGTAGTGAAGCTTTCTTT.

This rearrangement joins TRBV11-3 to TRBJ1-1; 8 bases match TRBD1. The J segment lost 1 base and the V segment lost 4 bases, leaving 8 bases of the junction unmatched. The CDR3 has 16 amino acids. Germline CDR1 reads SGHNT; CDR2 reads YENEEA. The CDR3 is CASSYSTGGQNTEAFF. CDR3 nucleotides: TGTGCCAGCAGCTATTCTACAGGGGGTCAGAACACTGAAGCTTTCTTT. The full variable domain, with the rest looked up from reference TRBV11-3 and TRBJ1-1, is EAGVVQSPRYKIIEKKQPVAFWCNPISGHNTLYWYLQNLGQGPELLIRYENEEAVDDSQLPKDRFSAERLKGVDSTLKIQPAELGDSAVYLCASSYSTGGQNTEAFFGQGTRLTVV.

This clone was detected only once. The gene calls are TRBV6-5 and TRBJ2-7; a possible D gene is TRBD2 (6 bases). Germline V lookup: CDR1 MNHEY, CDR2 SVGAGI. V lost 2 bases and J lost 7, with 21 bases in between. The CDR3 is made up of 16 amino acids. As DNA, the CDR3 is TGTGCCAGCAGTTACCCAGCGGGCGACAGACCCCTTGAGCAGTACTTC. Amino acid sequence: CASSYPAGDRPLEQYF.

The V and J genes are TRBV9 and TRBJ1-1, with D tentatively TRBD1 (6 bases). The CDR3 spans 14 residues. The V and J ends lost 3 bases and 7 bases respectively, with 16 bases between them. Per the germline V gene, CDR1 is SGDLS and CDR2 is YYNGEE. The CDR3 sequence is CASSARGAQGEAFF. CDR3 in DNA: TGTGCCAGCAGCGCCCGGGGGGCGCAGGGTGAAGCTTTCTTT.

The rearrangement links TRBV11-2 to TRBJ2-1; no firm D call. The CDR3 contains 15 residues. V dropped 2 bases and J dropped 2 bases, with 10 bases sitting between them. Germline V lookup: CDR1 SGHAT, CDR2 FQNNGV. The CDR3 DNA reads TGTGCCAGCAGCTTACAATGGAGTCCCTACAATGAGCAGTTCTTC. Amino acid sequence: CASSLQWSPYNEQFF.

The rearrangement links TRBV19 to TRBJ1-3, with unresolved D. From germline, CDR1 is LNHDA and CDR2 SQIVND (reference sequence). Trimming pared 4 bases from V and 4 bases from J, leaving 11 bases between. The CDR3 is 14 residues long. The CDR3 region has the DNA TGTGCCAGTAGTAACGGCTTGGGGGGAAACACCATATATTTT. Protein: CASSNGLGGNTIYF.

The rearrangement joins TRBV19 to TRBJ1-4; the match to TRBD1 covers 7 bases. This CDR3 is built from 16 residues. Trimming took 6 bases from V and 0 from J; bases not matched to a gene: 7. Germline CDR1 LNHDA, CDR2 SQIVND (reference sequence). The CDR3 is CASRTTGAATNEKLFF. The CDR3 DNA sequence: TGTGCCAGTAGGACTACAGGGGCCGCAACTAATGAAAAACTGTTTTTT.

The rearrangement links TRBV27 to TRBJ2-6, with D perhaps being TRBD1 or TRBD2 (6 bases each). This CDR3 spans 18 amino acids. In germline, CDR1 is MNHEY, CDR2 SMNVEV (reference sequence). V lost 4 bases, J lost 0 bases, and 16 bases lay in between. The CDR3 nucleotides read TGTGCCAGCAGTTGGGGGGCAGGGGTAAGCTCTGGGGCCAACGTCCTGACTTTC. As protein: CASSWGAGVSSGANVLTF.

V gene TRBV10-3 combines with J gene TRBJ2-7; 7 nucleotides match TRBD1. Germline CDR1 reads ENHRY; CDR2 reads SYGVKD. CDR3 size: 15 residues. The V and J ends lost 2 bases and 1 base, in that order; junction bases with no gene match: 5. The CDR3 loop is CAISEATGKSYEQYF. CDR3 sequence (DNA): TGTGCCATCAGTGAGGCGACAGGGAAGTCCTACGAGCAGTACTTC.

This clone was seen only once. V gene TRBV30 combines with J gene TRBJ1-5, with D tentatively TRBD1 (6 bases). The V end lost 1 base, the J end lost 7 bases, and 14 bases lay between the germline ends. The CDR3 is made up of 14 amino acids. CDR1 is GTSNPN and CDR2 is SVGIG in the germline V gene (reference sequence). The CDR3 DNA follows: TGTGCCTGGAGTGGTACAGGGCGGGGGCAGCCCCAGCATTTT. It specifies CAWSGTGRGQPQHF.

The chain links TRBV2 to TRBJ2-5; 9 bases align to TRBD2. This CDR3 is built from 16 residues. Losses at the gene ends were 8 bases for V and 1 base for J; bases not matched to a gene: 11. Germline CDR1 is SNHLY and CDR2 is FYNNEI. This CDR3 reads CASLSRQREVQETQYF. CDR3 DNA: TGTGCCAGCCTGTCTCGGCAGCGGGAGGTCCAAGAGACCCAGTACTTC.

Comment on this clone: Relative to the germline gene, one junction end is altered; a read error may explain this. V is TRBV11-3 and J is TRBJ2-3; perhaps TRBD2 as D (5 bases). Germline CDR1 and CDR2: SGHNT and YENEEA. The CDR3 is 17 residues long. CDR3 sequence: CATSRSREGAGTDTQYF. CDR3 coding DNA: TGTGCCACCAGCCGCTCTCGAGAGGGAGCTGGCACAGATACGCAGTATTTT.

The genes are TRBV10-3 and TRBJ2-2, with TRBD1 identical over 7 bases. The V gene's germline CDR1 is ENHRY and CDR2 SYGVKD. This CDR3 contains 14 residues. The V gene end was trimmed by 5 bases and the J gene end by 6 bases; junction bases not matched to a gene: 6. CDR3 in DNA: TGTGCCATCAGTTTAACAACAGGGGCCGGGGAGCTGTTTTTT. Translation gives CAISLTTGAGELFF.

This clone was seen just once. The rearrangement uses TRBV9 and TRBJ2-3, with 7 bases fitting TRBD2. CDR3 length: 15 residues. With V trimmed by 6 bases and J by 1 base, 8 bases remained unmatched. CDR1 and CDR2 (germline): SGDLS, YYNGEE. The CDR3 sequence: CASNPWAGGTDTQYF. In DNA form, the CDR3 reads TGTGCCAGCAACCCTTGGGCGGGGGGCACAGATACGCAGTATTTT.

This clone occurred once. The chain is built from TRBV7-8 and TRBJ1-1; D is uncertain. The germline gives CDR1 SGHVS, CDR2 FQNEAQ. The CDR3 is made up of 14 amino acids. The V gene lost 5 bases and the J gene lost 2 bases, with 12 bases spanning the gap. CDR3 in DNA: TGTGCCAGCAGCGCAGCCGGGATTAACACTGAAGCTTTCTTT. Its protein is CASSAAGINTEAFF.

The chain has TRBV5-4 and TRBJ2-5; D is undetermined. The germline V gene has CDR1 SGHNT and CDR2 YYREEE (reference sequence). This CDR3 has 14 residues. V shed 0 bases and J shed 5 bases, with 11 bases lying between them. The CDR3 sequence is CASSLGASRETQYF. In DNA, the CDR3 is TGTGCCAGCAGCTTGGGAGCTAGTCGGGAGACCCAGTACTTC.

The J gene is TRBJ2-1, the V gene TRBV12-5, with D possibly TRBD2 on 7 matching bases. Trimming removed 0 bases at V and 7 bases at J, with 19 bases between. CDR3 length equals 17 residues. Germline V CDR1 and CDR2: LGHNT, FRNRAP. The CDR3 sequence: CASGLVLGGRAPNEQFF. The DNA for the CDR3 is TGTGCTAGTGGTTTGGTACTAGGGGGGAGGGCCCCAAATGAGCAGTTCTTC.

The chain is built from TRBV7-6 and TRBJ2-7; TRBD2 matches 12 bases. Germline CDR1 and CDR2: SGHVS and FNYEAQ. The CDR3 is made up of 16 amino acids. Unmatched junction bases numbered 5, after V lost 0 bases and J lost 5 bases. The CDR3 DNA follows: TGTGCCAGCAGCTTAGCGTGGACTAGCGGGGTGCACGAGCAGTACTTC. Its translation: CASSLAWTSGVHEQYF.

CDR3 protein: CASSILRTGGHNEQFF. The CDR3 DNA is TGTGCCAGTAGTATATTGAGGACAGGGGGCCACAATGAGCAGTTCTTC. This chain connects TRBV19 to TRBJ2-1; 11 nucleotides line up with TRBD1. CDR1 and CDR2 from the germline V gene are LNHDA and SQIVND (reference sequence). The junction had 5 bases not matched to a gene; V was cut back by 2 bases and J by 5 bases. The length of the CDR3 is 16 residues.

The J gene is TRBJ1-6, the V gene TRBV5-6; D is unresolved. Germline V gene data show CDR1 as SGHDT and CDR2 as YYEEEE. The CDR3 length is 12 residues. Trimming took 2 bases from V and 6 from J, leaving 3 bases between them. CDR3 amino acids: CASSFVNSPLHF. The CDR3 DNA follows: TGTGCCAGCAGCTTCGTTAATTCACCCCTCCACTTT.

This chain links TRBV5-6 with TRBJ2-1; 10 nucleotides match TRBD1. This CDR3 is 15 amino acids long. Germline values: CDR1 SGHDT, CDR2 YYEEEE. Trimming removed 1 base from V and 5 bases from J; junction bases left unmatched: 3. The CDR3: CASSLLGTGDNEQFF. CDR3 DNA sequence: TGTGCCAGCAGCTTGCTGGGGACAGGGGACAATGAGCAGTTCTTC.

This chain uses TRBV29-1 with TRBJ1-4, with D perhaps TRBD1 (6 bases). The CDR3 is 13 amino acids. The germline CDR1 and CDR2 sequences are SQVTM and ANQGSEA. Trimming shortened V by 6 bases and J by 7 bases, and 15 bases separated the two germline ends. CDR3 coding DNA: TGCAGCGTGTTGGGGGGGCTGGGTGAAAAACTGTTTTTT. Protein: CSVLGGLGEKLFF.

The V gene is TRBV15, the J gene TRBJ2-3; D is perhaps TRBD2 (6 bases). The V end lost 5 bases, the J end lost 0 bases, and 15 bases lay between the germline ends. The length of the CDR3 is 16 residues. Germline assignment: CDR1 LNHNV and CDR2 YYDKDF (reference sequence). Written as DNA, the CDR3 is TGTGCCACCAGCTGGGAGGATACTTTTAGCACAGATACGCAGTATTTT. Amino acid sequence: CATSWEDTFSTDTQYF.

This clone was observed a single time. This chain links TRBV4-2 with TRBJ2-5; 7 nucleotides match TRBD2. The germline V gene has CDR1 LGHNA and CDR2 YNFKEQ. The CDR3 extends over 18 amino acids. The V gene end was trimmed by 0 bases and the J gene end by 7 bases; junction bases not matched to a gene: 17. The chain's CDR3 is CASSQDGHGTGGAGTQYF. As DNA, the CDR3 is TGTGCCAGCAGCCAAGATGGGCACGGGACGGGAGGAGCAGGGACCCAGTACTTC.

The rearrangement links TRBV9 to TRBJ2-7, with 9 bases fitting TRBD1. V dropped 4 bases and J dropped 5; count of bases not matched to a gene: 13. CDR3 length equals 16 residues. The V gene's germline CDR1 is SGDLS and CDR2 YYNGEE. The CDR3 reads CASSHRGDRDFDEQYF. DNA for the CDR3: TGTGCCAGCAGCCACAGGGGGGACAGGGACTTCGACGAGCAGTACTTC.

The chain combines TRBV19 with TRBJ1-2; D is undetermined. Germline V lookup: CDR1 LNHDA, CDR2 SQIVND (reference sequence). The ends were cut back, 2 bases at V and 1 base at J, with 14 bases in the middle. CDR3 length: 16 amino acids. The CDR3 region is CASSIWSSADNYGYTF. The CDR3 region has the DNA TGTGCCAGTAGTATATGGAGTAGTGCGGATAACTATGGCTACACCTTC.

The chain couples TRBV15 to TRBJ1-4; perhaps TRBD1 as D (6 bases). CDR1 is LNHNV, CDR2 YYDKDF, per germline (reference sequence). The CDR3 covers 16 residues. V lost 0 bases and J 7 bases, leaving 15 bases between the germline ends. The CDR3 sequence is CATSRDLSGVGEKLFF. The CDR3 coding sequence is TGTGCCACCAGCAGAGATCTCTCAGGGGTTGGTGAAAAACTGTTTTTT.

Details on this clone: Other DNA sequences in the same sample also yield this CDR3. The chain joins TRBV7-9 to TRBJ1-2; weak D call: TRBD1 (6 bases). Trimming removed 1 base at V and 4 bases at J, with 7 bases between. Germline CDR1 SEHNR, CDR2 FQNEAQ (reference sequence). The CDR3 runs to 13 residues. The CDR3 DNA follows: TGTGCCAGCAGCTTAGGGGACACCTATGGCTACACCTTC. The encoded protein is CASSLGDTYGYTF.

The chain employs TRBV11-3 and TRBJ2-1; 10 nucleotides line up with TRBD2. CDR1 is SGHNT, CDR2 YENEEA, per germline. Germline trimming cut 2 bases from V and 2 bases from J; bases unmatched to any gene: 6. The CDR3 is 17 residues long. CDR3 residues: CASSLWSLAGAYNEQFF. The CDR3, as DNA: TGTGCCAGCAGCTTATGGAGCCTAGCGGGAGCCTACAATGAGCAGTTCTTC.

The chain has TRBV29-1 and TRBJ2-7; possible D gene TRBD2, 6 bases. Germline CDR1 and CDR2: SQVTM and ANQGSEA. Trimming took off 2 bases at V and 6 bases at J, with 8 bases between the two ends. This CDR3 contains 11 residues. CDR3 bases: TGCAGCGTTGAATCCGGGAGCGAGCAGTACTTC. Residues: CSVESGSEQYF.